This entry lists 14 T cell receptor beta chains sequenced from one sample in a study of T cell responses to AZD1222 COVID-19 vaccine. This table comes from immunoSEQ multiplex PCR, and its TCRdb copy is limited to in-frame clones, with some not included. The table records 130,000 or so clones, around 90% of them present only once. The source was peripheral blood, collected 28 days after the second dose of the MenACWY control vaccine. Receptor source: an adult who received the MenACWY meningococcal vaccine as a control.

The rearrangement links TRBV5-5 to TRBJ1-2, with D tentatively TRBD1 (5 bases). Germline V CDR1 and CDR2: SGHKS, YYEKEE (reference sequence). V dropped 0 bases and J dropped 4 bases, with 13 bases sitting between them. The CDR3 is 15 amino acids. Written as DNA, the CDR3 is TGTGCCAGCAGCTTGGAGTTGGGGCGCCTCTATGGCTACACCTTC. Its protein is CASSLELGRLYGYTF.

The chain joins TRBV10-2 to TRBJ2-7; 9 bases align to TRBD2. With 2 bases clipped from V and 2 bases from J, the junction kept 4 bases outside the gene matches. The germline V gene has CDR1 WSHSY and CDR2 SAAADI. CDR3 length equals 15 residues. The CDR3 coding sequence is TGCGCCAGCAGTGAGGGGGAGCGGGGGGCCTACGAGCAGTACGTC. This codes for CASSEGERGAYEQYV.

This clone was counted once. The chain links TRBV4-3 to TRBJ2-2, with D possibly matching TRBD1 (5 bases). This CDR3 is 13 amino acids long. V dropped 0 bases and J dropped 7 bases, with 6 bases sitting between them. The germline V gene encodes CDR1 LGHNA and CDR2 YSLEER. CDR3 bases: TGCGCCAGCAGCCAAGACCAGGGCGGGGAGCTGTTTTTT. Protein: CASSQDQGGELFF.

This chain connects TRBV5-1 to TRBJ2-3, with TRBD2 matching over 8 bases. Germline values: CDR1 SGHRS, CDR2 YFSETQ. The CDR3 has 18 residues. V was clipped by 3 bases and J by 2 bases; unmatched bases: 14. The CDR3 DNA follows: TGCGCCAGCAGCTCTCGAGGAGGCGGGGGGCATTTCACAGATACGCAGTATTTT. It encodes CASSSRGGGGHFTDTQYF.

This chain uses TRBV28 with TRBJ1-1; TRBD1 aligns across 7 bases. Germline assignment: CDR1 MDHEN and CDR2 SYDVKM. Unmatched junction bases numbered 7, after V lost 5 bases and J lost 4 bases. The CDR3 runs 14 residues. CDR3 DNA: TGTGCCAGCAGTCCGACAGGGTACGGCACTGAAGCTTTCTTT. Translated, it gives CASSPTGYGTEAFF.

The chain couples TRBV11-3 to TRBJ1-1; D call uncertain. This CDR3 region has 14 residues. Germline assignment: CDR1 SGHNT and CDR2 YENEEA. V gave up 1 base and J gave up 4 bases, with 10 bases separating them. In nucleotides, the CDR3 is TGTGCCAGCAGCTTAGCAGGCGAGGGCACTGAAGCTTTCTTT. Its protein is CASSLAGEGTEAFF.

This clone was detected once. The chain employs TRBV6-5 and TRBJ2-1; D might be TRBD2 (5 bases). The CDR3 covers 13 residues. CDR1 is MNHEY and CDR2 is SVGAGI in the germline V gene. V lost 3 bases and J 7 bases, leaving 10 bases between the germline ends. The CDR3 DNA is TGTGCCAGCAGTTATCTCTCGGGGAATGAGCAGTTCTTC. It encodes CASSYLSGNEQFF.

The chain uses TRBV7-8 and TRBJ1-1; no reliable D call. Germline V gives CDR1 SGHVS, CDR2 FQNEAQ. The V gene lost 10 bases and the J gene lost 1 base, with 10 bases spanning the gap. The CDR3 sequence is 12 residues long. The CDR3 DNA reads as TGTGCCACCCGTGCAGGGAACACTGAAGCTTTCTTT. It translates to CATRAGNTEAFF.

This clone was counted a single time. This chain joins TRBV6-4 and TRBJ1-2, with TRBD1 identical over 7 bases. Germline V lookup: CDR1 MRHNA, CDR2 SNTAGT. The CDR3 is made up of 15 amino acids. Trimming at V came to 4 bases and at J to 5 bases, leaving 10 bases not matched to a gene. Here the CDR3 DNA reads TGTGCCAGCAGTGCCCAAACAGGGGAAGGGTATGGCTACACCTTC. This encodes CASSAQTGEGYGYTF.

The chain has TRBV5-5 and TRBJ2-1, with D perhaps TRBD1 or TRBD2 (5 bases each). With 0 bases removed from V and 1 base from J, the gap between germline ends came to 8 bases. There are 15 residues in the CDR3. The germline V gene has CDR1 SGHKS and CDR2 YYEKEE (reference sequence). The CDR3 DNA follows: TGTGCCAGCAGCTTGGACGGGGCATCCTACAATGAGCAGTTCTTC. It codes for CASSLDGASYNEQFF.

Note on this clone: Other nucleotide sequences from this sample produce the same CDR3. V usage is TRBV11-1 and J usage is TRBJ1-2; D possibly corresponds to TRBD1 (5 bases). The germline gives CDR1 SGHAT, CDR2 FQDESV (reference sequence). The CDR3 loop spans 15 amino acids. Trimming took 4 bases from V and 5 from J, leaving 17 bases between them. CDR3 coding DNA: TGTGCCAGCAGCTCTAGCCTCGAGGGGCGGTATGGCTACACCTTC. Protein product: CASSSSLEGRYGYTF.

DNA of the CDR3: TGTGCCAGCAGCCCCGCGGCTCAGGGCCCTGAAGCTTTCTTT. It translates to CASSPAAQGPEAFF. This sequence joins TRBV7-2 and TRBJ1-1; maybe TRBD1 (5 bases). Trimming removed 5 bases from V and 6 bases from J, with 16 bases in between. The CDR3 consists of 14 residues. The germline CDR1 and CDR2 sequences are SGHTA and FQGNSA.

This clone was seen once. The rearrangement joins TRBV5-8 to TRBJ1-5; 9 positions agree with TRBD1. This CDR3 contains 14 residues. Germline CDR1 reads SGHTS; CDR2 reads YDEGEE. The ends lost 2 bases at V and 9 bases at J; junction bases unmatched: 6. The DNA of the CDR3 is TGTGCCAGCAGCTTAGACAGGGGGATTGGGCCCCAGCATTTT. Encoded protein: CASSLDRGIGPQHF.

The chain recombines TRBV11-2 with TRBJ2-7; possible D gene TRBD1, 6 bases. V lost 0 bases and J 3 bases, leaving 9 bases between the germline ends. The V gene's germline CDR1 is SGHAT and CDR2 FQNNGV. The CDR3 is 14 residues long. The CDR3 sequence: CASSLEGANYEQYV. The CDR3 bases are TGTGCCAGCAGCTTAGAGGGGGCGAACTACGAGCAGTACGTC.